The 13 T cell receptor beta chains reported below all come from one sample, sequenced in a study of molecular identifiers for immune sequencing clone quantification. One entry per CDR3 protein, called by TCRdb with MiXCR from the PCR reads. The table includes under 350,000 distinct CDR3 sequences, 24% detected once. Material: naive CD8+ T cells from blood, with Jurkat cell RNA spiked in. Subset of the sample: FACS-sorted CD8+CD4-CCR7+CD45RA+ naive T cells. The receptors were gathered from a human donor in good health. Some libraries in this study had Jurkat cell RNA spiked in.

This clonotype was seen repeatedly, ten times or more. V usage is TRBV19 and J usage is TRBJ2-3; no clear D. V dropped 5 bases and J dropped 9 bases, with 12 bases sitting between them. The CDR3 loop spans 12 amino acids. Germline CDR1 reads LNHDA; CDR2 reads SQIVND (reference sequence). In DNA, the CDR3 is TGTGCCAGTAGTCCGAGGTCGTTAACGCAGTATTTT. Translated, it gives CASSPRSLTQYF. The full variable domain, completed using reference TRBV19 and TRBJ2-3, is DGGITQSPKYLFRKEGQNVTLSCEQNLNHDAMYWYRQDPGQGLRLIYYSQIVNDFQKGDIAEGYSVSREKKESFPLTVTSAQKNPTAFYLCASSPRSLTQYFGPGTRLTVL.

The chain uses TRBV6-2 or TRBV6-3 and TRBJ1-1, with D tentatively TRBD1 (6 bases). This CDR3 has 13 residues. V was trimmed by 7 bases and J by 8 bases, leaving 17 bases between them. Germline CDR1 reads MNHEY; CDR2 reads SVGEGT. CDR3 sequence reads: CASTGDTGPEAFF. CDR3 DNA: TGTGCCAGCACCGGAGACACAGGGCCCGAAGCTTTCTTT.

This clonotype has more than one count but fewer than ten. V gene TRBV19 combines with J gene TRBJ2-2, with TRBD1 matching over 10 bases. The V and J ends lost 4 bases and 4 bases, in that order; junction bases with no gene match: 3. This CDR3 comprises 15 residues. Germline CDR1 reads LNHDA; CDR2 reads SQIVND (reference sequence). Written as DNA, the CDR3 is TGTGCCAGTAGTAGAGACAGGGGGCGCACCGGGGAGCTGTTTTTT. Its translation is CASSRDRGRTGELFF.

The V gene is TRBV5-3, the J gene TRBJ2-3; 7 nucleotides line up with TRBD2. Being an ORF, TRBV5-3 has a function that is uncertain. This CDR3 spans 15 amino acids. Trimming took 8 bases from V and 7 from J; bases not matched to a gene: 16. CDR3 region: CASSLALAEINTQYF. Here the CDR3 DNA reads TGTGCCAGCAGCCTGGCGCTAGCGGAGATTAATACGCAGTATTTT.

This clonotype has only a few counts. This chain links TRBV29-1 with TRBJ2-6; D not resolved. The V and J ends lost 4 bases and 2 bases respectively, with 6 bases between them. The CDR3 is 13 amino acids. Germline V gene lookup returns CDR1 SQVTM and CDR2 ANQGSEA. For the CDR3, the DNA is TGCAGCGTTGTAGCCCCTGGGGCCAACGTCCTGACTTTC. Translating it yields CSVVAPGANVLTF.

This chain joins TRBV20-1 and TRBJ1-4; the D is unclear. Trimming pared 4 bases from V and 13 bases from J, leaving 28 bases between. CDR3 length: 16 amino acids. The germline V gene encodes CDR1 DFQATT and CDR2 SNEGSKA (reference sequence). Here the CDR3 DNA reads TGCAGTGCTAAGGCCTCGGCTGATCGTCGCTTTGAAGGACTGTTTTTT. Translation: CSAKASADRRFEGLFF.

To note about this clonotype: A much larger clone sits a single nucleotide away, making a read error possible. The gene calls are TRBV6-1 and TRBJ1-1, with D possibly being TRBD1 (5 bases). Trimming took off 0 bases at V and 6 bases at J, with 11 bases between the two ends. CDR3 size: 14 residues. CDR1 is MNHNS and CDR2 is SASEGT in the germline V gene. The CDR3 is CASSEAQGYPEAFF. The CDR3 DNA reads as TGTGCCAGCAGTGAAGCGCAGGGTTACCCTGAAGCTTTCTTT.

The chain is built from TRBV12-3 or TRBV12-4 and TRBJ2-5, with a weak D call TRBD1 (6 bases). CDR3 length: 13 amino acids. V gave up 7 bases and J gave up 3 bases, with 12 bases separating them. The CDR3, as DNA: TGTGCCAGCATCTCCCCAGGGGAAGAGACCCAGTACTTC. This codes for CASISPGEETQYF.

Notes on this clonotype: One end of the junction fails to match germline, which may point to a read error. V is TRBV19 and J is TRBJ1-5; no definite D call. This CDR3 contains 14 residues. In germline, CDR1 is LNHDA, CDR2 SQIVND (reference sequence). The CDR3, as DNA: TGTGCCAGTAGAGAACAGTTTAGCAATCGGCCCCAGCATTTT. Protein: CASREQFSNRPQHF.

A few counts support this clonotype. CDR3 nucleotide sequence: TGTGCCAGCAGCTTGGAAGGCAGCTATCGCAATCAGCCCCAGCATTTT. This translates into CASSLEGSYRNQPQHF. The chain combines TRBV5-6 with TRBJ1-5; D is uncertain. Germline CDR1 is SGHDT and CDR2 is YYEEEE. Trimming took off 0 bases at V and 2 bases at J, with 12 bases between the two ends. The CDR3 has 16 amino acids.

This clonotype has more than one count but fewer than ten. The chain uses TRBV19 and TRBJ2-7; D is possibly TRBD1 (5 bases). Germline V gene lookup returns CDR1 LNHDA and CDR2 SQIVND (reference sequence). The V gene lost 5 bases and the J gene lost 3 bases, with 23 bases spanning the gap. This CDR3 is built from 17 residues. The CDR3 region has the DNA TGTGCCAGTAGTCCAGGGCTTGACAGTGAAATAATCTACGAGCAGTACTTC. The encoded protein is CASSPGLDSEIIYEQYF.

Worth noting for this clonotype: Here the CDR3 omits its conserved ending phenylalanine or tryptophan, so a read error is the likely source. V is TRBV5-1 and J is TRBJ2-3, with D tentatively TRBD1 or TRBD2 (6 bases each). V lost 4 bases to trimming and J lost 0 bases, with 12 bases between them. The germline V gene encodes CDR1 SGHRS and CDR2 YFSETQ. There are 15 residues in the CDR3. CDR3 sequence reads: CASSPWGASTDTQYL. The DNA of the CDR3 is TGCGCCAGCAGCCCCTGGGGGGCTAGCACAGATACGCAGTATCTT.

V is TRBV27 and J is TRBJ2-6, with D perhaps matching TRBD1 or TRBD2 (5 bases each). Germline V gene lookup returns CDR1 MNHEY and CDR2 SMNVEV (reference sequence). This CDR3 region has 16 residues. V was cut by 4 bases and J by 4 bases, with 14 bases left in between. The CDR3 is CASSSGTARGANVLTF. DNA for the CDR3: TGTGCCAGCAGTTCCGGGACGGCGAGAGGGGCCAACGTCCTGACTTTC.